This TCR beta chain was sequenced during a study of beta chain features in type 1 diabetes (dated by TCRdb to 2017 to 2018). Regarding the study in general: Mean age, gender distribution, total cell number and subset yield were not different between patients and healthy donors. A total of approximately 100 million sorted cells were examined across all samples, and the number of cells per subset was strongly correlated with RNA yield. Regulatory and stem cell-like memory subsets were isolated from only 8 patients and about 8 healthy donors, whereas naive and central memory subsets came from all 30 or so donors. In the study, recently diagnosed type 1 diabetes patients and matched healthy donors were compared on the TCRB repertoires of their sorted circulating CD4+ T cell subsets.

Summary of the overall study and its limitations: The naive, central memory and regulatory TCRB repertoires appeared to resemble one another more closely among patients than among healthy donors. In all four CD4+ subsets, TCRB CDR3 length was moderately but significantly shorter in type 1 diabetes patients. Shorter templates might be favored by PCR, yet because patient and control samples were amplified and corrected together, any such skew would affect both groups equally. Sequencing cDNA rather than genomic DNA could over-represent highly expressing activated cells, although activation and CD3 levels did not differ between groups. HLA sub-analyses involved small numbers of individuals, so any influence of HLA type on TCRB rearrangement remained unresolved. At VDJ recombination sites, patients with type 1 diabetes made fewer insertions and deleted more nucleotides, a pattern implying thymic rearrangement abnormalities.

Looking up the germline V gene yields CDR1 SGDLS and CDR2 YYNGEE. A distance of 20 bases separates the germline ends of V and J, which lose 4 bases and 0 bases respectively. From the cysteine up to the phenylalanine, the CDR3 has a length of 17 residues. Only the CDR3 portion is preserved as DNA: 51 bases, with reading frame beginning at the first base. A word on this clone: Its antigen is not yet known. No base qualities exist here, and no much larger clone lies one base off it.

The entire amount of isolated RNA was reverse transcribed using the High Capacity cDNA Reverse Transcription Kit, so the sequenced TCRB transcripts were expressed ones. Naive, central memory and regulatory T cell samples underwent deep immunoSEQ sequencing, averaging approximately 3.3 million total reads per sample. After sorted cells were lysed in RLT buffer, RNA was extracted with DNase-treated RNeasy Micro or Mini kits, with the choice depending on cell number. To prevent cross-contamination, every cell subset was processed on its own, while patient and healthy donor samples were processed together. TCRB sequences were amplified from cDNA with the immunoSEQ multiplex PCR, producing 87-bp fragments spanning the CDR3 region. Amplicons were sequenced on the Illumina HiSeq platform. As for the authors' bioinformatics: Synthetic template baselines were used to correct PCR bias computationally, reads within Hamming distance 2 were collapsed, and singletons that could not be merged were discarded. Reads were aligned against IMGT so that V, D and J genes, CDR3 length and insertions or deletions at six rearrangement sites could be assigned. Clonotype counts were normalized to sorted cell number within each subset before computing true diversity and Gini coefficients with the tcR R package. The overlap coefficient, calculated on TCRB nucleotide sequences, was used to measure repertoire sharing. Out-of-frame TCRB sequences from naive cells were analyzed to stand in for the pre-selection repertoire. Held by TCRdb, this immuneACCESS table contains in-frame sequences only and omits some clones. Under half of the omission traces to an unresolved V gene where checked; the cause of the rest is unknown. The D gene and trimming were derived from the DNA, and the V and J assignments and clone size from that table. The sample table contains hundreds of thousands of clones; only one count was recorded for 17% of them. In total, the top ten clones hold 0.023% of the sample.

From each donor, a single peripheral blood sample of about 110 mL on average was drawn into heparinised tubes. Naive, central memory, regulatory and stem cell-like memory CD4+ T cells were sorted on a BD FACSAria II using a panel including CD45RO, CCR7, CD25, CD127, CD95 and CD27. All sorted populations exceeded 95% purity. PBMCs were isolated immediately by Lymphoprep density gradient centrifugation and stained directly without culture. So that batch effects would be minimized, each experiment stained and sorted samples in pairs, pairing one healthy donor with one patient. Sequenced input: naive CD4+ T cells from blood. The sample's cell subset or site, from its label and the paper: true naive CD4+ T cells. The rearrangement joined TRBV9 to TRBJ2-7; no confident D gene assignment can be made. The clonotype was recovered from a woman aged 18-30 years in good health. Here is the DNA: TGTGCCAGCAGCCCTCAGGTTGGGGTGAGAAGCTCCTACGAGCAGTACTTC. The translation is CASSPQVGVRSSYEQYF.